The present T cell receptor beta chain was sequenced within a study of blood T cells in healthy people across ages. Primers used in a second PCR of about 7 to 12 cycles were a sample-barcoded 5' primer and a J-beta primer mix. Researchers report that a template-switch adaptor with 12 random nucleotides tagged each cDNA molecule. TCRdb itself ran the 5' RACE reads through MiXCR, one entry per CDR3 protein. This sample yields about 290,000 distinct CDR3 sequences, of which 25% to 30% are seen a single time; 29% belongs to the top ten. Germline V CDR1 and CDR2: SGHKS, YYEKEE (reference sequence). The CDR3 totals 15 residues. Trimming shortened V by 0 bases and J by 4 bases, and 13 bases separated the two germline ends. This clonotype was detected many times.

The chain links TRBV5-5 to TRBJ1-2; D not resolved. The origin of this receptor is a woman aged 70 to 79 in good health. The sequenced material came from blood. The CDR3 here is CASSLGQTIPYGYTF. CDR3 coding DNA: TGTGCCAGCAGCTTGGGCCAGACAATCCCCTATGGCTACACCTTC.